This T cell receptor beta chain was obtained from a study of blood T cells in healthy people across ages (dated by TCRdb to the mid-2010s). Broadly, across the study: In model experiments, roughly one uniquely barcoded TCR beta cDNA molecule per two T cells was captured by template switching. Age-related changes in TCR beta repertoire diversity were measured in the study by deep sequencing normalized with unique cDNA molecular identifiers. The donors were divided into four age groups: young (average around 15 years), middle-aged (around 37), aged (62) and long-lived (roughly 82). To avoid experimental bias, donors of different ages were spread randomly across the sequencing lanes. For two donors (one aged 18 to 29 and one aged 80 or older), the study analyzed two additional independent replicas of 1 million unique cDNA reads from the same blood draw. Study-wide findings and limitations: Compared with the aged group, the long-lived group had more naive CD4+ T cells, fewer expanded clones and increased TCR diversity, suggesting age selection. Observed TCR beta diversity per million T cells fell roughly linearly with age, and a significant reduction was already apparent by age around 40. Conclusive comparison of naive and antigen-experienced compartments was prevented by the profiling of bulk unsorted PBMCs. Because the CMV infection status of the donors was unknown, age-related changes in expanded clonotypes may potentially have been confounded. Total diversity estimates from one million sequenced T cells were considered lower bounds and underestimates. There was a strong correlation between observed TCR beta diversity and the percentage of naive T cells measured by flow cytometry.

This clonotype came up once. Its antigen is currently not known. Per-base quality was not reported, and no clone a single base away is much larger than it. Library preparation used 5' RACE. TCRdb records Illumina HiSeq 2500 as the sequencer. A second PCR of about 7 to 12 cycles was run with a J-beta primer mix and a sample-barcoded 5' primer. A template-switch 5' adaptor carrying 12 random nucleotides introduced a unique molecular identifier onto each TCR beta cDNA molecule. Each sample yielded at least 2.5 million CDR3-containing paired-end reads. The Mint cDNA synthesis kit, primed by a TRBC-specific oligonucleotide, was used to synthesize first-strand cDNA from all RNA. Following uracil-DNA glycosylase treatment, a first 18-cycle PCR with universal primers M1SS and BC2_uni_R was performed on all cDNA. As for the original processing: Each sample was normalized by randomly selecting 1 million high-quality reads, each carrying a distinct molecular identifier. Reads sharing molecular identifiers were discarded rather than binned into consensus sequences. MiTCR, with a Q25 quality threshold and the strictest error-elimination algorithm, was used for CDR3 identification, clonotype clustering and error correction. A nonparametric unseen species model with Euler transformation was used to estimate a lower bound on total TCR beta diversity. The raw public reads went through TCRdb reprocessing: fastp at Q25, MiXCR clone calling, in-frame beta chains kept. Records with the same CDR3 protein are collapsed into one entry carrying the most frequent genes and DNA. The V and J calls and clone size come from TCRdb's table, not from the authors' own analysis. The sample records about 1.1 million distinct CDR3 sequences, around two fifths of which are singletons. Roughly 14% of the sample is taken by the ten largest.

Systemically healthy Caucasian individuals from Russia, approximately 39 in total and aged 6 to 90 years, were included as donors. About 9.8 milliliters of peripheral blood were drawn from each donor into EDTA-treated Vacutainer tubes. Ficoll-Paque density-gradient centrifugation was used to isolate PBMCs, with at least 6.5 million per sample. Total RNA was extracted from PBMCs with Trizol reagent, with at least 6 micrograms obtained per sample. For every donor, flow cytometry on a PBMC aliquot measured the percentage of naive CD45RAhigh/CD27high T cells. Measured from the cysteine to the phenylalanine, the CDR3 is 15 residues long. Only CDR3 DNA remains: 45 bases, in frame from the first base. Trimming takes 5 bases off V and 8 bases off J; junction bases not matched to a gene: 8. From a lookup of the germline V gene, CDR1 and CDR2 are SGHRS and YFSETQ.

The source is a man younger than 30 in good health. Sequencing used blood. The sequence joins TRBV5-1 to TRBJ2-1, and 12 bases in between align with TRBD2. The CDR3 loop reads CASSLTSGGYDEQFF. The DNA sequence is as follows: TGCGCCAGCAGTTTGACTAGCGGGGGATACGATGAGCAGTTCTTC.